The 31 T cell receptor beta chains presented below share a single source sample, sequenced in a study of blood T cell repertoires in COVID-19. Sequencing was performed with immunoSEQ multiplex PCR; in TCRdb, only in-frame clones are kept and a portion is missing. Counted here are approximately 150,000 clones, about four fifths occurring once; the ten biggest clones make up 8.1%. What was sequenced was peripheral blood. All receptors derive from a woman aged 60-70 years with COVID-19, enrolled during active disease.

CDR3 loop: CASSVASGGAAEQFF. CDR3 DNA sequence: TGTGCCAGCAGCGTAGCGAGCGGGGGGGCCGCTGAGCAGTTCTTC. V and J are TRBV9 and TRBJ2-1; 10 bases fit TRBD2. The germline CDR1 and CDR2 sequences are SGDLS and YYNGEE. The CDR3 runs 15 residues. V gave up 0 bases and J gave up 9 bases; unmatched junction bases: 6.

The table lists this clone with a count of one. This chain links TRBV6-2 or TRBV6-3 with TRBJ2-7; TRBD2 agrees at 8 bases. Germline V gene lookup returns CDR1 MNHEY and CDR2 SVGEGT. Trimming removed 2 bases from V and 0 bases from J; junction bases left unmatched: 0. The length of the CDR3 is 14 residues. CDR3 region: CASSYGTSSYEQYF. The CDR3 DNA is TGTGCCAGCAGTTACGGGACTAGCTCCTACGAGCAGTACTTC.

The rearrangement joins TRBV5-6 to TRBJ2-7; 7 bases fit TRBD1. Germline loops: CDR1 SGHDT, CDR2 YYEEEE. With V trimmed by 2 bases and J by 0 bases, 11 bases remained unmatched. The CDR3 runs to 17 residues. CDR3 in amino acids: CASSFIEAQGRSYEQYV. DNA for the CDR3: TGTGCCAGCAGCTTTATTGAGGCACAGGGGCGCTCCTACGAGCAGTACGTC.

This chain connects TRBV7-8 to TRBJ2-1, with D perhaps TRBD2 (6 bases). Trimming removed 1 base from V and 5 bases from J, with 12 bases in between. This CDR3 is built from 15 residues. Looked up from germline, CDR1 is SGHVS and CDR2 is FQNEAQ. The CDR3 DNA is TGTGCCAGCAGCTTAGGTGATTGGAGGGACAATGAGCAGTTCTTC. Amino acids: CASSLGDWRDNEQFF.

This chain uses TRBV29-1 with TRBJ1-5, with D possibly being TRBD1 (5 bases). Trimming removed 5 bases at V and 0 bases at J, with 14 bases between. The CDR3 length is 15 residues. Germline CDR1 SQVTM, CDR2 ANQGSEA. CDR3 region: CSVSAGTFSNQPQHF. CDR3 coding DNA: TGCAGCGTTTCGGCAGGGACTTTTAGCAATCAGCCCCAGCATTTT. The whole variable domain, remainder taken from reference TRBV29-1 and TRBJ1-5, is SAVISQKPSRDICQRGTSLTIQCQVDSQVTMMFWYRQQPGQSLTLIATANQGSEATYESGFVIDKFPISRPNLTFSTLTVSNMSPEDSSIYLCSVSAGTFSNQPQHFGDGTRLSIL.

The V gene is TRBV7-3, the J gene TRBJ2-1; 9 positions agree with TRBD1. V dropped 3 bases and J dropped 9; count of bases not matched to a gene: 6. The CDR3 loop spans 14 amino acids. Germline V gene data show CDR1 as SGHTA and CDR2 as FQGTGA. CDR3 sequence: CASSFSGTGREQFF. DNA for the CDR3: TGTGCCAGCAGCTTTTCCGGGACAGGGCGTGAGCAGTTCTTC.

V and J are TRBV19 and TRBJ2-7, with TRBD2 identical over 11 bases. This CDR3 comprises 13 residues. The ends lost 10 bases at V and 4 bases at J; junction bases unmatched: 6. Germline-derived CDR1 and CDR2 are LNHDA and SQIVND (reference sequence). The chain's CDR3 is CAKPGLAVYEQYF. CDR3 in DNA: TGTGCCAAACCGGGACTAGCGGTTTACGAGCAGTACTTC.

The chain uses TRBV5-1 and TRBJ2-6; possible D gene TRBD1, 6 bases. Germline CDR1 reads SGHRS; CDR2 reads YFSETQ. Trimming removed 4 bases at V and 0 bases at J, with 17 bases between. CDR3 size: 18 residues. The CDR3 bases are TGCGCCAGCAGCCCCACGCCAGGGGCACTCTCTGGGGCCAACGTCCTGACTTTC. As protein: CASSPTPGALSGANVLTF.

The CDR3 protein is CASSPTAGLGTDTQYF. CDR3 nucleotides: TGTGCCAGCTCACCGACGGCAGGCCTCGGCACAGATACGCAGTATTTT. The genes are TRBV18 and TRBJ2-3; D is unresolved. Germline lookup yields CDR1 KGHSH and CDR2 LQKENI. The CDR3 totals 16 residues. Trimming cost V 3 bases and J 1 base, with 14 bases left between them.

The CDR3 sequence: CASSLLRGRTGELFF. The CDR3 DNA follows: TGTGCCAGCAGCTTATTAAGGGGAAGGACCGGGGAGCTGTTTTTT. This chain uses TRBV7-2 with TRBJ2-2, with D perhaps TRBD1 (5 bases). Deletions cut 2 bases from V and 5 bases from J, with 12 bases between. The CDR3 is made up of 15 amino acids. Germline V gene lookup returns CDR1 SGHTA and CDR2 FQGNSA. The variable domain in full, completed from reference TRBV7-2 and TRBJ2-2, reads GAGVSQSPSNKVTEKGKDVELRCDPISGHTALYWYRQSLGQGLEFLIYFQGNSAPDKSGLPSDRFSAERTGGSVSTLTIQRTQQEDSAVYLCASSLLRGRTGELFFGEGSRLTVL.

The chain is built from TRBV18 and TRBJ2-7; 7 bases fit TRBD2. The CDR3 is 14 amino acids. Germline CDR1 reads KGHSH; CDR2 reads LQKENI. V dropped 4 bases and J dropped 1; count of bases not matched to a gene: 4. The CDR3 region has the DNA TGTGCCAGCTCACGGACTAGGGATTCCTACGAGCAGTACTTC. This translates into CASSRTRDSYEQYF.

This clone turned up a few times. The rearrangement joins TRBV7-2 to TRBJ1-1; the D is unclear. Germline V gene lookup returns CDR1 SGHTA and CDR2 FQGNSA. The V and J ends lost 2 bases and 11 bases respectively, with 15 bases between them. The CDR3 has 13 residues. CDR3 nucleotide sequence: TGTGCCAGCAGCTTATATCCGGGATCCGGGGCTTTCTTT. This sequence encodes CASSLYPGSGAFF. Using reference TRBV7-2 and TRBJ1-1 for the parts outside the CDR3, the full variable domain is GAGVSQSPSNKVTEKGKDVELRCDPISGHTALYWYRQSLGQGLEFLIYFQGNSAPDKSGLPSDRFSAERTGGSVSTLTIQRTQQEDSAVYLCASSLYPGSGAFFGQGTRLTVV.

V and J are TRBV20-1 and TRBJ1-1, with 10 bases matching TRBD1. Unmatched junction bases numbered 2, after V lost 3 bases and J lost 7 bases. The germline gives CDR1 DFQATT, CDR2 SNEGSKA (reference sequence). The CDR3 consists of 12 residues. The CDR3 nucleotides are TGCAGTGCTAGTGGGGACAGGGGTGAAGCTTTCTTT. This encodes CSASGDRGEAFF.

The chain combines TRBV3-1 (or the pseudogene TRBV3-2) with TRBJ1-2; D may be TRBD1 (5 bases). The CDR3 is 14 residues long. V shed 0 bases and J shed 8 bases, with 13 bases lying between them. Germline CDR1 is LGHDT and CDR2 is YNNKEL (reference sequence). This chain's CDR3 is CASSQDGRVHGYTF. The CDR3 nucleotides read TGTGCCAGCAGCCAAGATGGCAGGGTACACGGCTACACCTTC.

The rearrangement joins TRBV5-4 to TRBJ2-1; 11 positions match TRBD2. This CDR3 comprises 15 residues. The trim removed 4 bases at V and 4 bases at J, leaving 4 bases unmatched. The germline CDR1 and CDR2 sequences are SGHNT and YYREEE (reference sequence). The CDR3 coding sequence is TGTGCCAGCAGCGGTACTAGCGGGGGTTACAATGAGCAGTTCTTC. Residues: CASSGTSGGYNEQFF.

The chain links TRBV5-6 to TRBJ1-5; TRBD1 matches 9 bases. Germline V lookup: CDR1 SGHDT, CDR2 YYEEEE. The CDR3 consists of 16 residues. The V segment lost 1 base and the J segment 5 bases; nucleotides outside the gene matches: 7. The CDR3 is CASSLWSGQGHQPQHF. The DNA of the CDR3 is TGTGCCAGCAGCTTGTGGTCGGGACAGGGCCATCAGCCCCAGCATTTT.

J is TRBJ2-5 and V is TRBV7-8; D is ambiguous. V lost 4 bases and J lost 1, with 10 bases in between. This CDR3 is built from 14 residues. Germline values: CDR1 SGHVS, CDR2 FQNEAQ. The CDR3 DNA reads TGTGCCAGCAGCTCCAGATCCGCCCAAGAGACCCAGTACTTC. Protein sequence: CASSSRSAQETQYF.

Comment on this clone: This same CDR3 is encoded by further DNA sequences in the sample. The chain links TRBV11-2 to TRBJ1-1; TRBD1 matches 7 bases. The length of the CDR3 is 14 residues. Germline assignment: CDR1 SGHAT and CDR2 FQNNGV. V shed 1 base, J shed 5 bases, and the junction held 4 bases outside the gene matches. The CDR3, as DNA: TGTGCCAGCAGCTTAGTCAGGGGGAGTACTGAAGCTTTCTTT. It translates to CASSLVRGSTEAFF.

The gene calls are TRBV4-1 and TRBJ2-7; 9 nucleotides line up with TRBD1. Germline trimming cut 5 bases from V and 3 bases from J; bases unmatched to any gene: 5. Germline lookup yields CDR1 MGHRA and CDR2 YSYEKL. This CDR3 is built from 14 residues. The CDR3 loop reads CASSFGTGNYEQYF. The CDR3 region has the DNA TGCGCCAGCAGCTTCGGGACAGGGAACTACGAGCAGTACTTC.

J is TRBJ1-5 and V is TRBV27; 11 bases are shared with TRBD1. The CDR3 has 15 amino acids. Germline-derived CDR1 and CDR2 are MNHEY and SMNVEV (reference sequence). The junction had 4 bases not matched to a gene; V was cut back by 5 bases and J by 4 bases. CDR3 DNA sequence: TGTGCCAGCAGTCCTGGACAGGGGGCGAATCAGCCCCAGCATTTT. Residues: CASSPGQGANQPQHF.

The chain carries TRBV3-1 (or the pseudogene TRBV3-2) and TRBJ2-1; D remains ambiguous. There are 15 residues in the CDR3. V gave up 5 bases and J gave up 4 bases, with 15 bases separating them. The germline V gene has CDR1 LGHDT and CDR2 YNNKEL (reference sequence). The CDR3 DNA reads TGTGCCAGCAGCGAGAGTGCTCAACAGTACAATGAGCAGTTCTTC. This encodes CASSESAQQYNEQFF.

This rearrangement joins TRBV9 to TRBJ1-6; a weak D match, TRBD1 (5 bases). Germline assignment: CDR1 SGDLS and CDR2 YYNGEE. This CDR3 comprises 13 residues. The V and J ends lost 4 bases and 11 bases respectively, with 13 bases between them. For the CDR3, the DNA is TGTGCCAGCAGCCAGGGCCAGGCAGCACCCCTCCACTTT. As protein: CASSQGQAAPLHF.

The rearrangement links TRBV28 to TRBJ1-4; 9 bases fit TRBD1. Germline lookup yields CDR1 MDHEN and CDR2 SYDVKM. This CDR3 comprises 15 residues. V was pared by 5 bases and J by 6 bases, with 7 bases of the junction left unmatched. The CDR3 here is CASSLAGTGYEKLFF. CDR3 DNA sequence: TGTGCCAGCAGTCTCGCCGGGACAGGGTATGAAAAACTGTTTTTT.

This clone was observed at least ten times. V gene TRBV7-2 combines with J gene TRBJ2-2; 8 positions match TRBD1. Germline CDR1 SGHTA, CDR2 FQGNSA. V lost 1 base, J lost 5 bases, and 3 bases stayed unmatched. The CDR3 consists of 15 residues. DNA of the CDR3: TGTGCCAGCAGCTTAGGGACAGGGCGGACCGGGGAGCTGTTTTTT. Translated: CASSLGTGRTGELFF.

The chain is built from TRBV5-1 and TRBJ2-3, with D possibly TRBD2 on 7 matching bases. Germline-derived CDR1 and CDR2 are SGHRS and YFSETQ. Trimming pared 0 bases from V and 3 bases from J, leaving 11 bases between. The CDR3 runs to 15 residues. In DNA, the CDR3 is TGCGCCAGCAGCTTGGAGGGGGGGAAAACAGATACGCAGTATTTT. It specifies CASSLEGGKTDTQYF.

This rearrangement joins TRBV6-5 to TRBJ1-5; TRBD1 is a possible D gene (5 bases). This CDR3 comprises 12 residues. Trimming removed 8 bases at V and 2 bases at J, with 7 bases between. Germline assignment: CDR1 MNHEY and CDR2 SVGAGI. The chain's CDR3 is CASGGGNQPQHF. In DNA form, the CDR3 reads TGTGCCAGCGGAGGGGGCAATCAGCCCCAGCATTTT.

This clone was recorded once. V usage is TRBV2 and J usage is TRBJ2-2; 10 bases line up with TRBD1. The CDR3 contains 16 residues. V lost 5 bases and J lost 5; bases outside the gene matches: 8. CDR1 and CDR2 from the germline V gene are SNHLY and FYNNEI. The CDR3 protein is CASSPLGTGVTGELFF. The CDR3 nucleotides are TGTGCCAGCAGTCCCTTGGGGACAGGGGTTACCGGGGAGCTGTTTTTT.

The chain has TRBV7-8 and TRBJ1-5; weak D call: TRBD1 (6 bases). Trimming took off 2 bases at V and 2 bases at J, with 10 bases between the two ends. The germline V gene encodes CDR1 SGHVS and CDR2 FQNEAQ. The CDR3 contains 15 residues. The CDR3 DNA reads TGTGCCAGCAGCTTAACAGGGAACGGCAATCAGCCCCAGCATTTT. Protein sequence: CASSLTGNGNQPQHF.

This chain joins TRBV27 and TRBJ2-5; D ambiguous. Germline loops: CDR1 MNHEY, CDR2 SMNVEV (reference sequence). This CDR3 contains 13 residues. Deletions cut 2 bases from V and 4 bases from J, with 8 bases between. The CDR3 reads CASSLTGLETQYF. CDR3 DNA: TGTGCCAGCAGTTTAACCGGTTTAGAGACCCAGTACTTC.

V and J are TRBV27 and TRBJ1-6; D gene unclear. CDR3 size: 14 residues. The V gene's germline CDR1 is MNHEY and CDR2 SMNVEV (reference sequence). The V gene lost 9 bases and the J gene lost 5 bases, with 14 bases spanning the gap. CDR3 bases: TGTGCCAGTCGAAAATACTTGAATAATTCACCCCTCCACTTT. Translation gives CASRKYLNNSPLHF.

A remark on this clone: One end of the junction varies from germline; a read error may be responsible. The chain recombines TRBV14 with TRBJ2-3; D might be TRBD2 (6 bases). CDR1 is SGHDN, CDR2 FVKESK, per germline. CDR3 size: 17 residues. The CDR3 spells CAGSQVIGGASTDTQYF. The DNA for the CDR3 is TGTGCCGGCAGCCAAGTGATTGGCGGGGCTAGCACAGATACGCAGTATTTT. Variable domain in full (rest from reference TRBV14 and TRBJ2-3): EAGVTQFPSHSVIEKGQTVTLRCDPISGHDNLYWYRRVMGKEIKFLLHFVKESKQDESGMPNNRFLAERTGGTYSTLKVQPAELEDSGVYFCAGSQVIGGASTDTQYFGPGTRLTVL.